Shown below are 25 T cell receptor beta chains from a single sample sequenced in a study of metastatic and nonmetastatic thyroid tumors. Each patient went into thyroid surgery without having received any treatment. MiXCR re-clonotyped the PCR reads for TCRdb. The sample consists of about 20,000 clones, 18% of them appearing once. The sample taken for sequencing was adjacent normal tissue. The receptors derive from a male donor with papillary thyroid cancer or a benign thyroid nodule (not recorded which). Some clones in this sample may be carry-over from other donors' samples.

This clone is medium-sized in the sample. The chain recombines TRBV28 with TRBJ2-7; the D gene is possibly TRBD1 (5 bases). Between the trimmed V and J ends, which lost 6 bases and 3 bases, there was a span of 12 bases. The CDR3 has 13 residues. Germline values: CDR1 MDHEN, CDR2 SYDVKM. CDR3 protein: CASRRQLLYEQYF. The CDR3 nucleotides read TGTGCCAGCAGGAGACAGCTCCTCTACGAGCAGTACTTC.

By proportion, this clone is medium-sized. The rearrangement links TRBV10-3 to TRBJ1-2, with TRBD1 matching 7 bases. After removal of 3 bases from V and 7 bases from J, the junction contained 14 bases not matched to a gene. The germline V gene has CDR1 ENHRY and CDR2 SYGVKD. This CDR3 comprises 16 residues. CDR3 nucleotide sequence: TGTGCCATCAGTGACCCCGAGGGGGCGTATGGGTTTGGCTACACCTTC. It specifies CAISDPEGAYGFGYTF.

This chain uses TRBV6-1 with TRBJ2-2, with a tentative D call TRBD2 (5 bases). From germline, CDR1 is MNHNS and CDR2 SASEGT. The germline V and J ends were trimmed by 6 bases and 4 bases, with 9 bases remaining between them. The CDR3 is made up of 13 amino acids. This CDR3 is CASRLGSTGELFF. In DNA, the CDR3 is TGTGCCAGCAGACTAGGAAGCACCGGGGAGCTGTTTTTT.

This clone was recorded many times. The J gene is TRBJ1-1, the V gene TRBV11-2, with TRBD1 matching over 9 bases. The germline V gene has CDR1 SGHAT and CDR2 FQNNGV. V lost 1 base to trimming and J lost 5 bases; unmatched junction nucleotides: 8. This CDR3 comprises 16 residues. The CDR3 region has the DNA TGTGCCAGCAGCTTAGTCCTACAGGGGGCGGGTACTGAAGCTTTCTTT. It yields the protein CASSLVLQGAGTEAFF.

With respect to this clone: This may stem from a read error, because a much larger clone lies one nucleotide away. The CDR3 reads CSARWTGVFYGQYF. The CDR3 DNA reads TGCAGTGCTAGATGGACGGGGGTCTTCTACGGGCAGTACTTC. The chain uses TRBV20-1 and TRBJ2-7, with D perhaps matching TRBD2 (6 bases). The CDR3 is 14 amino acids. Germline-derived CDR1 and CDR2 are DFQATT and SNEGSKA (reference sequence).

There are many counts of this clone. The chain joins TRBV5-4 to TRBJ1-2; tentatively, D is TRBD1 (6 bases). Deletions cut 6 bases from V and 4 bases from J, with 13 bases between. The CDR3 is 13 amino acids. Germline V CDR1 and CDR2: SGHNT, YYREEE (reference sequence). This chain's CDR3 is CASTEDSLYGYTF. CDR3 sequence (DNA): TGTGCCAGCACCGAGGACAGCCTCTATGGCTACACCTTC.

The chain is built from TRBV5-1 and TRBJ2-7; TRBD1 matches 7 bases. Germline CDR1 reads SGHRS; CDR2 reads YFSETQ. Trimming at V came to 8 bases and at J to 3 bases, leaving 14 bases not matched to a gene. This CDR3 spans 15 amino acids. CDR3 nucleotide sequence: TGCGCCAGAAAATGGTCCGGGACAGAGCTCTACGAGCAGTACTTC. Its protein product is CARKWSGTELYEQYF.

This clone was counted at least ten times. J is TRBJ1-1 and V is TRBV10-2, with D tentatively TRBD1 (6 bases). The CDR3 length is 14 residues. The V gene's germline CDR1 is WSHSY and CDR2 SAAADI. Trimming shortened V by 9 bases and J by 2 bases, and 16 bases separated the two germline ends. CDR3 DNA sequence: TGCGCCAGTGAAGGGGGAGTGGGCAACACTGAAGCTTTCTTT. This codes for CASEGGVGNTEAFF.

The V and J genes are TRBV6-5 and TRBJ2-7; perhaps D is TRBD1 or TRBD2 (5 bases each). V gave up 4 bases and J gave up 7 bases, with 23 bases separating them. The CDR3 is 16 amino acids. Germline V gene sequence: CDR1 MNHEY, CDR2 SVGAGI. The CDR3 sequence: CASSWEVGTTVEEQYF. DNA for the CDR3: TGTGCCAGCAGTTGGGAAGTGGGGACCACCGTTGAAGAGCAGTACTTC.

This clone ranks as medium-sized. In nucleotides, the CDR3 is TGTGCCAGCAGTTTGGGACAAGGCACAGATACGCAGTATTTT. Translation: CASSLGQGTDTQYF. The chain uses TRBV12-3 or TRBV12-4 and TRBJ2-3; D possibly corresponds to TRBD1 (6 bases). Trimming shortened V by 3 bases and J by 1 base, and 8 bases separated the two germline ends. The CDR3 is 14 amino acids.

This clone was seen more than once but under ten times. The chain has TRBV7-2 and TRBJ2-5; the D gene is possibly TRBD2 (6 bases). The V gene lost 1 base and the J gene lost 5 bases, with 17 bases spanning the gap. The CDR3 is 16 residues long. The V gene's germline CDR1 is SGHTA and CDR2 FQGNSA. CDR3 protein: CASSLGGGGRMETQYF. Written as DNA, the CDR3 is TGTGCCAGCAGCTTAGGGGGAGGTGGCAGGATGGAGACCCAGTACTTC.

This clone was picked up many times. This chain uses TRBV2 with TRBJ1-5; D not certain. Trimming left V 4 bases short and J 6 bases short, with 4 bases between. In germline, CDR1 is SNHLY, CDR2 FYNNEI. The CDR3 has 11 residues. Here the CDR3 reads CASSGGQPQHF. The CDR3 DNA follows: TGTGCCAGCAGTGGAGGTCAGCCCCAGCATTTT. Full variable domain (remainder filled in from reference TRBV2 and TRBJ1-5): EPEVTQTPSHQVTQMGQEVILRCVPISNHLYFYWYRQILGQKVEFLVSFYNNEISEKSEIFDDQFSVERPDGSNFTLKIRSTKLEDSAMYFCASSGGQPQHFGDGTRLSIL.

J is TRBJ2-7 and V is TRBV11-2, with 10 positions matching TRBD2. The germline CDR1 and CDR2 sequences are SGHAT and FQNNGV. The CDR3 is 16 amino acids. V lost 5 bases, J lost 0 bases, and 7 bases stayed unmatched. The CDR3 DNA is TGTGCCAGCAGCGCAACTAGCGGGACGATCTCCTACGAGCAGTACTTC. This gives the protein CASSATSGTISYEQYF.

This clone has a count of ten or more. The V gene is TRBV20-1, the J gene TRBJ2-1; 8 bases are shared with TRBD2. The trim removed 6 bases at V and 7 bases at J, leaving 8 bases unmatched. Germline CDR1 DFQATT, CDR2 SNEGSKA (reference sequence). This CDR3 is built from 13 residues. The CDR3 protein is CSAPGLASNEQFF. The DNA of the CDR3 is TGCAGTGCCCCCGGACTAGCTTCAAATGAGCAGTTCTTC.

This clone was seen more than once but under ten times. The rearrangement uses TRBV27 and TRBJ2-3; tentatively, D is TRBD2 (6 bases). Trimming shortened V by 5 bases and J by 1 base, and 19 bases separated the two germline ends. CDR1 is MNHEY, CDR2 SMNVEV, per germline (reference sequence). The CDR3 runs 17 residues. The CDR3 bases are TGTGCCAGCAGTACCCTTGTCCGGGGGAGCGGCACAGATACGCAGTATTTT. This gives the protein CASSTLVRGSGTDTQYF.

This clone was observed at least ten times. The chain combines TRBV6-2 or TRBV6-3 with TRBJ2-5; no clear D gene. The V and J ends lost 1 base and 2 bases respectively, with 8 bases between them. Germline loops: CDR1 MNHEY, CDR2 SVGEGT. The CDR3 runs 14 residues. The CDR3 spells CASSYLSQQETQYF. In DNA form, the CDR3 reads TGTGCCAGCAGTTACTTGTCCCAACAAGAGACCCAGTACTTC.

This clone was recorded many times. The V and J genes are TRBV24-1 and TRBJ2-2; TRBD1 agrees at 7 bases. The CDR3 loop spans 16 amino acids. Germline trimming cut 3 bases from V and 4 bases from J; bases unmatched to any gene: 7. The germline CDR1 and CDR2 sequences are KGHDR and SFDVKD. The CDR3 DNA follows: TGTGCCACCAGTGATCAGGGGACAGATCCCACCGGGGAGCTGTTTTTT. This encodes CATSDQGTDPTGELFF.

This clone appeared many times. This chain connects TRBV5-6 to TRBJ1-2; TRBD1 matches 7 bases. CDR1 SGHDT and CDR2 YYEEEE come from the germline V gene. This CDR3 is built from 12 residues. V dropped 0 bases and J dropped 8; count of bases not matched to a gene: 1. The CDR3 is CASSLGQGGYTF. Written as DNA, the CDR3 is TGTGCCAGCAGCTTGGGACAGGGAGGCTACACCTTC.

This clone was seen repeatedly, ten times or more. The chain combines TRBV2 with TRBJ2-7, with 14 positions matching TRBD2. CDR3 length: 15 amino acids. Germline lookup yields CDR1 SNHLY and CDR2 FYNNEI. Trimming took 3 bases from V and 5 from J; bases not matched to a gene: 3. CDR3 in DNA: TGTGCCAGCAGTGAGCCGGGACTAGCGGGAGACGAGCAGTACGTC. This translates into CASSEPGLAGDEQYV.

This clone was found many times. Other DNA sequences within the sample encode an identical CDR3. The rearrangement uses TRBV12-3 or TRBV12-4 and TRBJ2-1, with D perhaps being TRBD1 or TRBD2 (6 bases each). V was shortened by 4 bases and J by 4 bases, with 17 bases between the two germline ends. The CDR3 consists of 16 residues. The CDR3 coding sequence is TGTGCCAGCAGTTCAGAGGGGGGCAACGGATACAATGAGCAGTTCTTC. It codes for CASSSEGGNGYNEQFF.

This clone occurred many times. With a much larger clone just one base away, this may be a read error. The V gene is TRBV6-1, the J gene TRBJ2-5; no definite D call. In germline, CDR1 is MNHNS, CDR2 SASEGT. The CDR3 loop spans 15 amino acids. V was trimmed by 5 bases and J by 3 bases, leaving 16 bases between them. DNA of the CDR3: TGTGCCAGCAGTCCGGTAAGCCTCTTCAAAGAGACCCAGTACTTC. This codes for CASSPVSLFKETQYF.

Details on this clone: At one of its ends the junction is not consistent with the germline gene, which may arise from a read error. This sequence joins TRBV6-9 and TRBJ1-6, with 8 bases identical to TRBD1. The CDR3 totals 19 residues. Germline CDR1 is MNHGY and CDR2 is SVAAGI. CDR3 region: CASSYSRWGQDSVCSTLHF. The CDR3 nucleotides are TGTGCCAGCAGTTATTCAAGGTGGGGACAGGACTCCGTATGCTCAACCCTCCACTTC.

This clone was seen repeatedly, ten times or more. The junction and the germline gene differ at one end; a read error may be behind it. The identical CDR3 is also encoded by other nucleotide sequences in the sample. CDR3: CAISGVAGVGNSGELFF. The CDR3 nucleotides read TGTGCCATCAGTGGGGTAGCGGGGGTCGGGAACTCCGGGGAGCTGTTTTTT. The V gene is TRBV10-3, the J gene TRBJ2-2; TRBD2 matches at 9 bases. Germline V gives CDR1 ENHRY, CDR2 SYGVKD. CDR3 length: 17 amino acids.

By its share, this clone is medium-sized. The genes are TRBV12-3 or TRBV12-4 and TRBJ1-2; D unclear. V was pared by 6 bases and J by 2 bases, with 4 bases between. This CDR3 has 11 residues. CDR3 bases: TGTGCCAGCAGAGGGAACTATGGCTACACCTTC. This translates into CASRGNYGYTF.

This clone appeared many times. V and J are TRBV3-1 and TRBJ1-6; the match to TRBD1 covers 9 bases. This CDR3 has 15 residues. Germline loops: CDR1 LGHDT, CDR2 YNNKEL (reference sequence). Trimming at V came to 0 bases and at J to 10 bases, leaving 4 bases not matched to a gene. The CDR3 DNA reads TGTGCCAGCAGCCAAGAGACAGGGGGGAGGTCACCCCTCCACTTT. It codes for CASSQETGGRSPLHF.